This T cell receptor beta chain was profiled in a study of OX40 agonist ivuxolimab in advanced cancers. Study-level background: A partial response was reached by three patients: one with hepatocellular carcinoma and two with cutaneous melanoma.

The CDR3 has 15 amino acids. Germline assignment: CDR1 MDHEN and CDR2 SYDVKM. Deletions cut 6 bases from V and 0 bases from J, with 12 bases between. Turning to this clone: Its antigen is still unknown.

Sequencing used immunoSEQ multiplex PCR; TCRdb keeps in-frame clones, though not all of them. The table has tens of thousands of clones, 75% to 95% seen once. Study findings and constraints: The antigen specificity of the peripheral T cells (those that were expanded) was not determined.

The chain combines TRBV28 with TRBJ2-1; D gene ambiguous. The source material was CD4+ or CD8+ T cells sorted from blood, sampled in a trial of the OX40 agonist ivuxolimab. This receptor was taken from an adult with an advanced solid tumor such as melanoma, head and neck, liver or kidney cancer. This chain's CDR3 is CASRPARSSYNEQFF. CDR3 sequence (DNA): TGTGCCAGCAGACCCGCTAGATCCTCCTACAATGAGCAGTTCTTC.